This T cell receptor beta chain was captured by sequencing in a study of T cells in localized non-small cell lung cancer. General study results and limits: As only one tumor region underwent sequencing, heterogeneity remains possible. Longer survival (overall) was linked to higher T cell density in blood. Appearing in adjacent lung were a median about 60 of the top 100 tumor clones.

The ends were cut back, 0 bases at V and 1 base at J, with 7 bases in the middle. Looked up from germline, CDR1 is MNHEY and CDR2 is SVGAGI. This CDR3 comprises 15 residues. With regard to this clone: What it binds is unknown.

Using immunoSEQ multiplex PCR, the repertoire was profiled, and TCRdb retains in-frame clones only, with some absent. The sample lists about 31,000 clones, roughly 86% seen once, with roughly 4% in the top ten. Sample: peripheral blood mononuclear cells, taken before any cancer treatment. The gene calls are TRBV6-5 and TRBJ1-5; TRBD1 might be the D (5 bases). The TCR sequence derives from a woman aged 35 to 69 with stage III lung adenocarcinoma. The CDR3 DNA is TGTGCCAGCAGTTACTCCCAGGGAAGCAATCAGCCCCAGCATTTT. Its protein product is CASSYSQGSNQPQHF.